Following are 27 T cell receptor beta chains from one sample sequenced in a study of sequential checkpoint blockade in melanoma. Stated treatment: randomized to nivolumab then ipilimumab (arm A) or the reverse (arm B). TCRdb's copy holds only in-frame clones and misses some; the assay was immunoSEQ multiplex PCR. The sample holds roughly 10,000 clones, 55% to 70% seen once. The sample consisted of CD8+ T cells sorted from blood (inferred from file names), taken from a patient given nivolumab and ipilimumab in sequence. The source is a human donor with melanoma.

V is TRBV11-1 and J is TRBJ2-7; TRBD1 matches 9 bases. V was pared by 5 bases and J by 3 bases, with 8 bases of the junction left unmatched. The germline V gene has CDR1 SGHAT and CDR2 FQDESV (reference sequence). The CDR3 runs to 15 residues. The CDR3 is CASSPKQGAIYEQYF. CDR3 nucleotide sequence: TGTGCCAGCAGCCCCAAACAGGGGGCAATCTACGAGCAGTACTTC.

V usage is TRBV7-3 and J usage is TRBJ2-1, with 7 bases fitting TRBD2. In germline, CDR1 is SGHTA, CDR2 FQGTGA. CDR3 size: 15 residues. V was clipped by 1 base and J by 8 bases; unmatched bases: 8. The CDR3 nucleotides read TGTGCCAGCAGCTTAATAGGCGGGAGCCGAGATGAGCAGTTCTTC. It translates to CASSLIGGSRDEQFF.

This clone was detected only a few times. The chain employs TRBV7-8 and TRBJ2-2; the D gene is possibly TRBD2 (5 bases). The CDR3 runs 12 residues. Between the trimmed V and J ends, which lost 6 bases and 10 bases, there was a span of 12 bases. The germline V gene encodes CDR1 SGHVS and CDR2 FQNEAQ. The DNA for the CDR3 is TGTGCCAGCAGTCGGGTCGGGGTGGAGCTGTTTTTT. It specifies CASSRVGVELFF.

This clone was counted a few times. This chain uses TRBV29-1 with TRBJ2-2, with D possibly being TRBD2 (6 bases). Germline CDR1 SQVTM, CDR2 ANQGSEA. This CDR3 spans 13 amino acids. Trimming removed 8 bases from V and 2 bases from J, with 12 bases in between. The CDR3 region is CSFRDSNTGELFF. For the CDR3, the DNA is TGCAGCTTCCGGGACTCCAACACCGGGGAGCTGTTTTTT.

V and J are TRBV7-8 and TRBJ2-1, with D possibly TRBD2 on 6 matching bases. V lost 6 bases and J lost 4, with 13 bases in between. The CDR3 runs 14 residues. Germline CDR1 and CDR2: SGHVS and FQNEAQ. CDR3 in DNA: TGTGCCAGCAGTTGGGACTTGACATACAATGAGCAGTTCTTC. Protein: CASSWDLTYNEQFF.

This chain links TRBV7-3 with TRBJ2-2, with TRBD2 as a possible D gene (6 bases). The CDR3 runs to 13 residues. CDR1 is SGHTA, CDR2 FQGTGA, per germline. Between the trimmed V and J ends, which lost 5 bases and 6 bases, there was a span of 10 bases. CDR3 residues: CASSPGRSGELFF. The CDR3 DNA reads TGTGCCAGCAGCCCGGGGAGGTCCGGGGAGCTGTTTTTT. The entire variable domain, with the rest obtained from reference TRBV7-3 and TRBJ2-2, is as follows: GAGVSQTPSNKVTEKGKYVELRCDPISGHTALYWYRQSLGQGPEFLIYFQGTGAADDSGLPNDRFFAVRPEGSVSTLKIQRTERGDSAVYLCASSPGRSGELFFGEGSRLTVL.

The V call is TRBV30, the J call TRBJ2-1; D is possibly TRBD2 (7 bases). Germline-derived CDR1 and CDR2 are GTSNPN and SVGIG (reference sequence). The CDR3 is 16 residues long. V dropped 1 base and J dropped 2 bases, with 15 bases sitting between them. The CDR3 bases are TGTGCCTGGAGTGGGGGGGCGGGAGAGGCCTACAATGAGCAGTTCTTC. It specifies CAWSGGAGEAYNEQFF.

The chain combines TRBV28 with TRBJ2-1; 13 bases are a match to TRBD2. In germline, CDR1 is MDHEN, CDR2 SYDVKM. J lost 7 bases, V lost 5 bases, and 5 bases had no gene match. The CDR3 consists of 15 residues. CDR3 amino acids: CASSLGLAGENEQFF. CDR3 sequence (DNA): TGTGCCAGCAGTCTTGGACTAGCGGGAGAGAATGAGCAGTTCTTC.

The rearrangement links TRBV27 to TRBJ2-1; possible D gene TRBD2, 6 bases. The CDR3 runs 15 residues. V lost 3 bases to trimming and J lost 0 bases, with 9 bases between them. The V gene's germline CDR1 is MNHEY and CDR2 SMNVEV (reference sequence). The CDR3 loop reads CASSFMEGSYNEQFF. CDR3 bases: TGTGCCAGCAGTTTTATGGAGGGCTCCTACAATGAGCAGTTCTTC.

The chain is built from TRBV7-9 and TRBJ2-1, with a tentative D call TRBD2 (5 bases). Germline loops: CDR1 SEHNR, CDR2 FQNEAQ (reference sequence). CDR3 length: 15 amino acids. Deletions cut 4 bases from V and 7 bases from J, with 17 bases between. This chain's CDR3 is CASSSPPHGENEQFF. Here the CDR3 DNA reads TGTGCCAGCAGCTCTCCCCCCCACGGGGAGAATGAGCAGTTCTTC.

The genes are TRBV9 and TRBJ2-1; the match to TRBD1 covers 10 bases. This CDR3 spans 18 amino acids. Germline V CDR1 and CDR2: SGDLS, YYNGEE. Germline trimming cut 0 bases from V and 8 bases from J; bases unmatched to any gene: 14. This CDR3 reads CASSVDPGTGDLRDEQFF. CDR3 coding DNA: TGTGCCAGCAGCGTAGACCCTGGGACAGGGGATCTAAGGGATGAGCAGTTCTTC. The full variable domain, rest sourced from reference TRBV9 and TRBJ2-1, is DSGVTQTPKHLITATGQRVTLRCSPRSGDLSVYWYQQSLDQGLQFLIQYYNGEERAKGNILERFSAQQFPDLHSELNLSSLELGDSALYFCASSVDPGTGDLRDEQFFGPGTRLTVL.

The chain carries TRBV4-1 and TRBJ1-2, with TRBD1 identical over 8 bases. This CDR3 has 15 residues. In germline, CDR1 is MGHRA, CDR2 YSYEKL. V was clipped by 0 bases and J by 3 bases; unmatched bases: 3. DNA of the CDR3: TGCGCCAGCAGCCAAGATTCGGGACAGGACTATGGCTACACCTTC. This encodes CASSQDSGQDYGYTF.

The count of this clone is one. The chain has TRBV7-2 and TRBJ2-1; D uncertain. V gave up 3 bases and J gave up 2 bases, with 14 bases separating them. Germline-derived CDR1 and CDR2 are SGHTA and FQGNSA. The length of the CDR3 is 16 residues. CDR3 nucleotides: TGTGCCAGCAGCTTTGGAAGCCGCGGAACCTACAATGAGCAGTTCTTC. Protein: CASSFGSRGTYNEQFF.

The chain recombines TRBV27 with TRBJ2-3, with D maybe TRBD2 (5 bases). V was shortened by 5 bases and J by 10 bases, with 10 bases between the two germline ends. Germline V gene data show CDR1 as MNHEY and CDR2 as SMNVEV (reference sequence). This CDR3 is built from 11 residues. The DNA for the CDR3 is TGTGCCAGCAGTGCCAAGGAGGCGCAGTATTTT. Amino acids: CASSAKEAQYF.

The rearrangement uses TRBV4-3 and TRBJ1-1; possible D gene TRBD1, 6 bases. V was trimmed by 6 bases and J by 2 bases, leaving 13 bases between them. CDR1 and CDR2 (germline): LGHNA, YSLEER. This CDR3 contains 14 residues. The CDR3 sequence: CASSPGAANTEAFF. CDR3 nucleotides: TGCGCCAGCAGTCCAGGGGCCGCCAACACTGAAGCTTTCTTT.

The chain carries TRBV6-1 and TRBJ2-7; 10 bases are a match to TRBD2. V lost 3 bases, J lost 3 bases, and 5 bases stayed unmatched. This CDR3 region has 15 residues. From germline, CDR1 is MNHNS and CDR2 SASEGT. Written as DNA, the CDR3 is TGTGCCAGCAGTGACGGAGTAGCGGGGGGCTACGAGCAGTACTTC. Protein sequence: CASSDGVAGGYEQYF.

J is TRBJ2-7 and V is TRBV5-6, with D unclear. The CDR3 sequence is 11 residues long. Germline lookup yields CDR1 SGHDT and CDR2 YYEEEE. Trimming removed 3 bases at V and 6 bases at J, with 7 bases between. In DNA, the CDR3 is TGTGCCAGCAGCTATTACGGCGAGCAGTACTTC. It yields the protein CASSYYGEQYF.

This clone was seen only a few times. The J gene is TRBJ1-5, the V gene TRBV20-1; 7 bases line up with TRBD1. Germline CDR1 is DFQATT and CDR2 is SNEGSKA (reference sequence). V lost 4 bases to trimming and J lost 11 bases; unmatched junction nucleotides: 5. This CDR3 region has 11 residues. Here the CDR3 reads CSANRDRTQHF. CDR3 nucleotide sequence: TGCAGTGCTAACAGGGACAGAACCCAGCATTTT.

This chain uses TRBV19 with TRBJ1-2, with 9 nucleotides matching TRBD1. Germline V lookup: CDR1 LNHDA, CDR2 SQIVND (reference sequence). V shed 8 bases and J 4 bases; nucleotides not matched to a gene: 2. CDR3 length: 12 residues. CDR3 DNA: TGTGCCAGTCTGACAGGGGGCTATGGCTACACCTTC. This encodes CASLTGGYGYTF.

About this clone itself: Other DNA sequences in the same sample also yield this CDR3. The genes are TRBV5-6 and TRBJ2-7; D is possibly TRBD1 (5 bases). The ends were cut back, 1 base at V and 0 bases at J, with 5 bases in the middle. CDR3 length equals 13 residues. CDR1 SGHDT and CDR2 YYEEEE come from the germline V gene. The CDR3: CASSLRGSYEQYF. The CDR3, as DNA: TGTGCCAGCAGCTTGAGGGGCTCCTACGAGCAGTACTTC.

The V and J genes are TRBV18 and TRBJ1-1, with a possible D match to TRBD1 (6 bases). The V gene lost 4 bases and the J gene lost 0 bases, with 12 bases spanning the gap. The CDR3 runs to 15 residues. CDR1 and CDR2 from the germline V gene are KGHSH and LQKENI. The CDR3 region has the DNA TGTGCCAGCTCACTGACAGGCGAGTTGAACACTGAAGCTTTCTTT. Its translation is CASSLTGELNTEAFF.

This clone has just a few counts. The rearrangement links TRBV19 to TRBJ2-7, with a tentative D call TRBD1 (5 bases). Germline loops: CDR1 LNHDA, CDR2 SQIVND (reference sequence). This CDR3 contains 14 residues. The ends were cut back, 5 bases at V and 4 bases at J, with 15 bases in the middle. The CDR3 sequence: CASSFTGLVYEQYF. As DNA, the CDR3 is TGTGCCAGTAGTTTCACAGGTCTCGTGTACGAGCAGTACTTC.

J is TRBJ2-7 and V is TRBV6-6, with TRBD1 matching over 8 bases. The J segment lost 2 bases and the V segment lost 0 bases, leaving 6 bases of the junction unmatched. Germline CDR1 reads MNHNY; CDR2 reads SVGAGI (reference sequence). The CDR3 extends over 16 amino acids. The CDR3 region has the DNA TGTGCCAGCAGTTACTCCAGGGACAGGACGACCTACGAGCAGTACTTC. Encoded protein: CASSYSRDRTTYEQYF.

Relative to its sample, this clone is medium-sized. The CDR3 here is CASSQDLRGSGNTIYF. The CDR3 nucleotides are TGCGCCAGCAGCCAAGATCTCAGGGGGTCTGGAAACACCATATATTTT. V gene TRBV4-3 combines with J gene TRBJ1-3; 7 positions agree with TRBD1. V shed 0 bases and J 1 base; nucleotides not matched to a gene: 3. Germline-derived CDR1 and CDR2 are LGHNA and YSLEER. This CDR3 is built from 16 residues.

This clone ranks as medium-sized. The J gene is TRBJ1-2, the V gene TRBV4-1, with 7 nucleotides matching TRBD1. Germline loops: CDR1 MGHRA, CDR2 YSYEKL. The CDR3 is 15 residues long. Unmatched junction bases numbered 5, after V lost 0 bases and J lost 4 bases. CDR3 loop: CASSQDWDSGYGYTF. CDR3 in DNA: TGCGCCAGCAGCCAAGATTGGGACAGTGGCTATGGCTACACCTTC.

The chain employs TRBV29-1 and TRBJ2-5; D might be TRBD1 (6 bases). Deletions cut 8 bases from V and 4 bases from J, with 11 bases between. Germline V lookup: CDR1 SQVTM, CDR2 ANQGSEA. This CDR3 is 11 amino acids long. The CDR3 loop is CSCQGLETQYF. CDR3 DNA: TGCAGCTGTCAGGGGCTAGAGACCCAGTACTTC.

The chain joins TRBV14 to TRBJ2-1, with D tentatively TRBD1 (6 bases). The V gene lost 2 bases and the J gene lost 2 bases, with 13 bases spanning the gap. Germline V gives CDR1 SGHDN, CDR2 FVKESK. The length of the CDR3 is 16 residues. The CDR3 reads CASSQYQGSPYNEQFF. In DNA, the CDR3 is TGTGCCAGCAGCCAATACCAGGGGTCCCCCTACAATGAGCAGTTCTTC. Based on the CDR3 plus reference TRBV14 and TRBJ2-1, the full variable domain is EAGVTQFPSHSVIEKGQTVTLRCDPISGHDNLYWYRRVMGKEIKFLLHFVKESKQDESGMPNNRFLAERTGGTYSTLKVQPAELEDSGVYFCASSQYQGSPYNEQFFGPGTRLTVL.